This TCR beta chain derives from a study of cytotoxic CD8 clonotypes in ibrutinib-treated CLL. Study-wide context: For this cohort, patients were about a dozen relapsed/refractory and roughly 14 treatment-naive, while 17 were IGHV unmutated.

The method was immunoSEQ multiplex PCR; TCRdb's version includes in-frame clones alone and lacks a portion of them. The sample records approximately 330,000 clones, about 80% being singletons. The sample in question was PBMCs, obtained before ibrutinib treatment. The source of this sequence is a human donor with chronic lymphocytic leukemia.

The chain's CDR3 is CASSLLGSGNTIYF. The CDR3 DNA follows: TGTGCCAGCAGCTTGTTGGGCTCTGGAAACACCATATATTTT. This chain links TRBV5-5 with TRBJ1-3; no definite D call. There are 14 residues in the CDR3. The germline V and J ends were trimmed by 1 base and 0 bases, with 5 bases remaining between them. Germline CDR1 SGHKS, CDR2 YYEKEE (reference sequence).